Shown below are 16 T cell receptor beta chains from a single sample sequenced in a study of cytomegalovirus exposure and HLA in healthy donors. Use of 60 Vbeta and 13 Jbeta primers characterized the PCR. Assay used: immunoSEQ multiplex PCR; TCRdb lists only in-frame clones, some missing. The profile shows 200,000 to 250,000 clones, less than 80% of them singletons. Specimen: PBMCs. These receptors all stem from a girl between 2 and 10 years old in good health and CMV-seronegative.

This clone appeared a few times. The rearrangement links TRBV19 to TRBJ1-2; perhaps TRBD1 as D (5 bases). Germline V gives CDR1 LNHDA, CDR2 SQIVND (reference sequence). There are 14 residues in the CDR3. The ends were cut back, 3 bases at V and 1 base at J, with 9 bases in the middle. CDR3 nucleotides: TGTGCCAGTAGTATCCAGGGCCTTAACTATGGCTACACCTTC. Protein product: CASSIQGLNYGYTF.

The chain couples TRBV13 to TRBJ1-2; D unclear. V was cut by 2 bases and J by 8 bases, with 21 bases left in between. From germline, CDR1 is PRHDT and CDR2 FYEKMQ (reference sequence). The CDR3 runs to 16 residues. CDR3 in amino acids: CASSLMFSGRPGGYTF. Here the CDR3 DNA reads TGTGCCAGCAGCTTAATGTTCTCCGGCAGGCCCGGAGGCTACACCTTC.

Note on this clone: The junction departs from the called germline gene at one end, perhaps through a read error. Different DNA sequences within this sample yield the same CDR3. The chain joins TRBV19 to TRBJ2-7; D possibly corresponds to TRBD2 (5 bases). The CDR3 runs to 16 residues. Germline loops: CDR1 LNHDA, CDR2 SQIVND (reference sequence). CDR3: CASSIAPWGVSYEQYF. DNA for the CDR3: TGTGCCAGCAGTATAGCCCCCTGGGGAGTTTCCTACGAGCAGTACTTC.

The CDR3 DNA follows: TGCGCCAGCAGCGCCGGGAGGATAACTGAAGCTTTCTTT. Translating it yields CASSAGRITEAFF. The V gene is TRBV10-1, the J gene TRBJ1-1; D gene unclear. Looked up from germline, CDR1 is WNHNN and CDR2 is SYGVQD (reference sequence). The CDR3 spans 13 residues. Trimming stripped 6 bases from V and 5 bases from J, with 13 bases between.

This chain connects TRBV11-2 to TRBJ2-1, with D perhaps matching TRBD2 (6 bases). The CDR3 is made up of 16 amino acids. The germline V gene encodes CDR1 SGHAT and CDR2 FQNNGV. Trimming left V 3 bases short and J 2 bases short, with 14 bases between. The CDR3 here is CASSLERDSAYNEQFF. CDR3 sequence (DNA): TGTGCCAGCAGCTTGGAACGGGACTCGGCCTACAATGAGCAGTTCTTC.

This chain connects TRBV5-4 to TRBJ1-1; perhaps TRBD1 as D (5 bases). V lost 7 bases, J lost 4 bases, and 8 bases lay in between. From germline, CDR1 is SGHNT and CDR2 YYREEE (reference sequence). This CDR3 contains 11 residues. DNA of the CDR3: TGTGCCAGCGGGAGGGGCACTGAAGCTTTCTTT. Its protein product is CASGRGTEAFF.

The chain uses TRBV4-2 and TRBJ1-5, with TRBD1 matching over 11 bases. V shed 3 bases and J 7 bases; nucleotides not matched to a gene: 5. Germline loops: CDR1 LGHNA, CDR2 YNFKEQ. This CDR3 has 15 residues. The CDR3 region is CASSQDRGRRQPQHF. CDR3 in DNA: TGTGCCAGCAGCCAGGACAGGGGGCGCCGGCAGCCCCAGCATTTT.

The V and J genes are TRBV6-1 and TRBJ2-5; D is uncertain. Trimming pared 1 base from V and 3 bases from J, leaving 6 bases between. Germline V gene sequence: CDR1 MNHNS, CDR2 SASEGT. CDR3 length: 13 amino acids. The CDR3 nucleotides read TGTGCCAGCAGTGAAGACGAGAAAGAGACCCAGTACTTC. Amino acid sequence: CASSEDEKETQYF.

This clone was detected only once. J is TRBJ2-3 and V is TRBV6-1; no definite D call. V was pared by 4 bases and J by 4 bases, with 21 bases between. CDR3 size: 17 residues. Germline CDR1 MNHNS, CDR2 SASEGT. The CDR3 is CASSARLMMVAPDTQYF. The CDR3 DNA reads TGTGCCAGCAGTGCTAGGCTTATGATGGTGGCCCCAGATACGCAGTATTTT.

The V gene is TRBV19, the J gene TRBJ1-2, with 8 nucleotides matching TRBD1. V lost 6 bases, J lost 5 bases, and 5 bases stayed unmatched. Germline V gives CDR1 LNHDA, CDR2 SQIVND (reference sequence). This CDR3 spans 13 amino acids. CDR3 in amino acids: CASSQTGEYGYTF. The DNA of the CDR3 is TGTGCCAGTAGCCAGACAGGGGAGTATGGCTACACCTTC. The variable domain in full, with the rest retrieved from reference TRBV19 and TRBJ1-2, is DGGITQSPKYLFRKEGQNVTLSCEQNLNHDAMYWYRQDPGQGLRLIYYSQIVNDFQKGDIAEGYSVSREKKESFPLTVTSAQKNPTAFYLCASSQTGEYGYTFGSGTRLTVV.

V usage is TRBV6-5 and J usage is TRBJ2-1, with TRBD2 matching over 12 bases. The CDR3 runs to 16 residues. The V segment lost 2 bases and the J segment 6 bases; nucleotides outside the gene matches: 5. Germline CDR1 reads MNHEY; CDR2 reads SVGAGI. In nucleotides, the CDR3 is TGTGCCAGCAGTTACACGACTAGCGGGAGATCCAATGAGCAGTTCTTC. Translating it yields CASSYTTSGRSNEQFF.

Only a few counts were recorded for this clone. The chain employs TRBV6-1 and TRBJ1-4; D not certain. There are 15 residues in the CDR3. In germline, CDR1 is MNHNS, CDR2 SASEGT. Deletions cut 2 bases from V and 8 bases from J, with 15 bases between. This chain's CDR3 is CASSEIHATGEKLFF. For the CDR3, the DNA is TGTGCCAGCAGTGAAATTCACGCTACGGGGGAAAAACTGTTTTTT.

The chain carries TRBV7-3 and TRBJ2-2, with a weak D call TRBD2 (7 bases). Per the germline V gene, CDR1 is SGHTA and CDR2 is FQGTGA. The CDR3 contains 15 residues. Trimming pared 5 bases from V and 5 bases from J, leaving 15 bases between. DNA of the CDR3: TGTGCCAGCAGCCTGGGGCGGGGGCGGACCGGGGAGCTGTTTTTT. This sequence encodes CASSLGRGRTGELFF.

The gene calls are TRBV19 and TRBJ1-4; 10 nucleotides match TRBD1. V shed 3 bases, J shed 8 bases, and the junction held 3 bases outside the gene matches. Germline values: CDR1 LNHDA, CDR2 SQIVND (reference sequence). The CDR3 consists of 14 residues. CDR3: CASSIGTGVEKLFF. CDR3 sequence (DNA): TGTGCCAGTAGTATTGGGACAGGGGTCGAAAAACTGTTTTTT.

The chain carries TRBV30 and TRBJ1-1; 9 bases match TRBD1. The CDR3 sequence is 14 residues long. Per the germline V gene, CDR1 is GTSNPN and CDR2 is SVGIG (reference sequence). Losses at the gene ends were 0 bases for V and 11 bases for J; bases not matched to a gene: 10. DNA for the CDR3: TGTGCCTGGAGTGTAGGGGGACAGGGTTCTACGGCTTTCTTT. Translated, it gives CAWSVGGQGSTAFF.

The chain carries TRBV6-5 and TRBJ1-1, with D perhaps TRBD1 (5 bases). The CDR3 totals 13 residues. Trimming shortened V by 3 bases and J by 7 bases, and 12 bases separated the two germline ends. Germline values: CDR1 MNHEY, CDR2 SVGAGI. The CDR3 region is CASSYGRGYEAFF. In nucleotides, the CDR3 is TGTGCCAGCAGTTATGGAAGGGGATATGAAGCTTTCTTT.